The entry that follows covers one T cell receptor beta chain sequence. Its cognate antigen is unknown. The entry originates in a study of cytomegalovirus exposure and HLA in healthy donors. Study-level findings and limits: Three chains tied to CMV proved CMV antigen-specific in vitro.

Per germline, CDR1 ENHRY and CDR2 SYGVKD. V was trimmed by 10 bases and J by 1 base, leaving 13 bases between them. The CDR3 is 14 residues long. Primers included in the PCR were 60 Vbeta and 13 Jbeta primers. This table comes from immunoSEQ multiplex PCR, and its TCRdb copy is limited to in-frame clones, with some not included. The data contain 100,000 to 150,000 clones, nearly 85% of them singletons. Sequencing input: PBMCs. The TCR comes from a boy aged 5-17 years in good health and CMV-seronegative. The chain employs TRBV10-3 and TRBJ2-2; possibly TRBD2 for D (6 bases). CDR3 region: CATGTPENTGELFF. The CDR3 DNA follows: TGTGCCACAGGGACTCCAGAGAACACCGGGGAGCTGTTTTTT.